Given below is one T cell receptor beta chain in context. Germline lookup yields CDR1 SGHRS and CDR2 YFSETQ. The CDR3 loop spans 15 amino acids. Losses at the gene ends were 4 bases for V and 8 bases for J; bases not matched to a gene: 14. This sample was included in a study of shared clonotypes between healthy human individuals. Sequencing used immunoSEQ multiplex PCR; TCRdb keeps in-frame clones, though not all of them. The data show a few hundred thousand clones, with more than 95% seen just once and less than 0.065% held by the top ten. Sequenced sample: naive CD4+ T cells sorted from blood. The subset denotes: CD45RA+ positively selected. The V call is TRBV5-1, the J call TRBJ1-2, with TRBD1 identical over 7 bases. This receptor was identified in a woman aged 25 to 39 in good health. In nucleotides, the CDR3 is TGCGCCAGCAGCCCCCAGACAGGGTCACAGCCGGGCTACACCTTC. Translated: CASSPQTGSQPGYTF.